This T cell receptor beta chain is drawn from a study of T cells after yellow fever vaccination. Study findings and constraints: FACS-sorted repertoires could contain abundant clonotypes contaminating from the bulk population. Weaker, the secondary response had a peak occurring faster, on day 5 versus 15. After the booster, 96% of CD4 and around nine tenths of CD8 primary-response clones were re-detected.

The V segment lost 4 bases and the J segment 8 bases; nucleotides outside the gene matches: 5. CDR1 and CDR2 (germline): SQVTM, ANQGSEA. CDR3 size: 12 residues. A word on this clonotype: The target antigen is unknown.

From the 5' RACE reads, TCRdb called clonotypes with MiXCR, one entry per CDR3 protein. The table has over 150,000 distinct CDR3 sequences, 6.2% seen once. This TCR came from a man aged 18 to 30 who received the YFV17D yellow fever vaccine. The specimen was CD4+ T cells sorted from PBMCs, collected on the day of the first yellow fever vaccination. The rearrangement uses TRBV29-1 and TRBJ1-2, with 9 bases matching TRBD1. CDR3 nucleotide sequence: TGCAGCGTTGCGGACAGGGGTTACGGCTACACCTTC. Protein: CSVADRGYGYTF.